This T cell receptor beta chain was sequenced for a study of response to subunit inactivated influenza vaccine (dated by TCRdb to the late 2010s). About the study as a whole: The study used deep quantitative T cell receptor repertoire profiling to track responses to a trivalent subunit inactivated influenza vaccine. What the work shows at the level of the full study, not this receptor alone: It was suggested by the authors that each seasonal influenza vaccination may recruit only a limited number of new T cells.

From cysteine to phenylalanine, the CDR3 is 12 amino acids long. Here the CDR3 DNA is all that survives: 36 bases in frame from base 1. The germline V gene (reference sequence) provides CDR1 DFQATT and CDR2 SNEGSKA. The germline ends are 7 bases apart after V is trimmed by 0 bases and J by 4 bases. As for this clonotype: The specificity of this receptor is unknown. No base quality information exists; no much larger clone differs at one position.

Library method: RT-PCR. Sequencing was performed on an Illumina HiSeq 2500. TCRdb trimmed the raw reads at Q25, called clones with MiXCR and kept productive beta chains. Each entry merges the rows of one CDR3 protein and shows their most common DNA and genes. The sample has fewer than 250,000 distinct CDR3 sequences on record, about 15% of them singletons. The ten largest clones represent 26% of the sample. Sequenced here: CD8+ T cells sorted from PBMCs, sampled roughly 5 days after vaccination. The rearrangement joined TRBV20-1 to TRBJ2-7, with TRBD1 tentatively as D gene (6 bases match). This TCR derives from a man in his fifties or sixties who received an inactivated influenza vaccine. Donor details come from another sample of the same person, matched by shared clones. The nucleotides are TGCAGTGCTAGAGAAGGGGGATACGAGCAGTACTTC. This codes for CSAREGGYEQYF.